A selection of T cell receptor beta chains follows, all from one sample in a study of blood T cell repertoires in COVID-19. TCRdb's copy holds only in-frame clones and misses some; the assay was immunoSEQ multiplex PCR. The sample gives tens of thousands of clones, roughly 83% of which show up once; approximately 10% is in the top ten. Sequencing was performed on peripheral blood. All receptors come from a human donor in a cohort sampled during active COVID-19. Each CDR3 is given with its conserved first and last residue. A D gene is named only where the DNA matches it firmly. Size is stated for part of the rows, as once, few or many counts, or as a class when the clone is expanded.

v_call	d_call	j_call	clone_size	cdr3_aa	cdr3_nt
TRBV4-2	-	TRBJ1-2	-	CASSSTGTLNGYTF	TGTGCCAGCAGCTCCACCGGGACTTTAAATGGCTACACCTTC
TRBV3-1/TRBV3-2	-	TRBJ2-1	-	CASSQFTASNEQFF	TGTGCCAGCAGCCAATTCACAGCCAGCAATGAGCAGTTCTTC
TRBV5-1	-	TRBJ2-3	-	CASSLLSNTDTQYF	TGCGCCAGCAGCTTGTTGAGTAACACAGATACGCAGTATTTT
TRBV27	TRBD2	TRBJ2-7	once	CASTRLAGGGEQYF	TGTGCCAGCACCCGACTGGCGGGAGGTGGTGAGCAGTACTTC
TRBV18	-	TRBJ1-3	-	CASSQGSGNTIYF	TGTGCCAGCTCGCAGGGGTCTGGAAACACCATATATTTT
TRBV27	TRBD2	TRBJ2-7	-	CASRAGLAVDYEQYF	TGTGCCAGCAGGGCCGGACTAGCTGTTGACTACGAGCAGTACTTC
TRBV5-1	TRBD1	TRBJ1-3	-	CASSDNRGGNTIYF	TGCGCCAGCAGCGATAACAGGGGAGGAAACACCATATATTTT
TRBV28	TRBD1	TRBJ2-7	-	CASGTDYEQYF	TGTGCCAGCGGGACAGACTACGAGCAGTACTTC
TRBV3-1/TRBV3-2	TRBD2	TRBJ2-7	-	CASSRGLAESTSKYF	TGTGCCAGCAGCCGGGGACTAGCGGAATCTACGAGCAAGTACTTC
TRBV6-6	TRBD1	TRBJ1-5	-	CASKTGEGQPQHF	TGTGCCAGCAAGACAGGGGAAGGACAGCCCCAGCATTTT
TRBV2	-	TRBJ2-6	-	CASSELGLAAGANVLTF	TGTGCCAGCAGTGAACTGGGCCTAGCTGCTGGGGCCAACGTCCTGACTTTC
TRBV27	-	TRBJ1-2	few	CASSFLGAEGRNYGYTF	TGTGCCAGCAGTTTTTTGGGCGCTGAAGGTAGAAACTATGGCTACACCTTC
TRBV4-2	-	TRBJ1-5	-	CASSPGLNQPQHF	TGTGCCAGCAGCCCGGGACTCAATCAGCCCCAGCATTTT
TRBV7-2	TRBD1	TRBJ1-2	-	CASSLARQGGYNYGYTF	TGTGCCAGCAGCTTAGCGCGTCAGGGGGGCTATAACTATGGCTACACCTTC
TRBV6-1	TRBD1	TRBJ1-2	-	CASSDPDRESRGYGYTF	TGTGCCAGCAGTGACCCGGACAGGGAGTCCCGTGGGTATGGCTACACCTTC
TRBV11-2	-	TRBJ2-3	-	CASSFSLDTQYF	TGTGCCAGCAGCTTTTCTCTAGATACGCAGTATTTT
TRBV7-9	TRBD1	TRBJ1-1	once	CASDRVTEAFF	TGTGCTAGCGACAGGGTCACTGAAGCTTTCTTT
TRBV29-1	-	TRBJ1-5	-	CSVGQPNQPQHF	TGCAGCGTCGGACAGCCCAATCAGCCCCAGCATTTT
TRBV3-1/TRBV3-2	-	TRBJ1-1	few	CASSQLGEAFF	TGTGCCAGCAGCCAGCTCGGTGAAGCTTTCTTT
TRBV5-6	TRBD1	TRBJ1-4	many	CASSLARTGGAEKLFF	TGTGCCAGCAGCTTGGCACGGACAGGGGGCGCTGAAAAACTGTTTTTT
TRBV30	-	TRBJ2-3	-	CAWSASVSTDTQYF	TGTGCCTGGAGTGCTAGCGTAAGCACAGATACGCAGTATTTT
TRBV28	-	TRBJ2-2	-	CASRGPGELFF	TGTGCCAGCAGGGGGCCCGGGGAGCTGTTTTTT
TRBV2	TRBD1	TRBJ2-7	once	CASSGVTGGDNEQYF	TGTGCCAGCAGCGGGGTTACAGGGGGAGATAACGAGCAGTACTTC
TRBV3-1/TRBV3-2	-	TRBJ1-2	-	CASSLNYGYTF	TGTGCCAGCAGCTTAAACTATGGCTACACCTTC
TRBV21-1	-	TRBJ2-7	-	CASTIRTSGSHEQYF	TGTGCCAGCACCATCAGGACTAGCGGGAGCCACGAGCAGTACTTC
TRBV27	TRBD2	TRBJ2-2	-	CASSLGRSGTGELFF	TGTGCCAGCAGCCTCGGGAGGTCGGGTACCGGGGAGCTGTTTTTT
TRBV18	-	TRBJ1-2	once	CASSPVTPDVPNYGYTF	TGTGCCAGCTCACCGGTGACACCCGACGTCCCTAACTATGGCTACACCTTC
TRBV18	-	TRBJ1-2	-	CASSSEIYGYTF	TGTGCCAGCTCATCCGAGATCTATGGCTACACCTTC
TRBV5-1	-	TRBJ1-1	few	CASSFFTTATNTEAFF	TGCGCCAGCAGCTTTTTTACGACAGCCACGAACACTGAAGCTTTCTTT
TRBV2	-	TRBJ2-3	-	CASSVGGWGTDTQYF	TGTGCCAGCAGTGTTGGAGGGTGGGGCACAGATACGCAGTATTTT
TRBV10-1	-	TRBJ2-5	-	CASSENLWETQYF	TGCGCCAGCAGTGAGAACTTATGGGAGACCCAGTACTTC
TRBV6-5	TRBD1	TRBJ1-1	-	CASSQLRDRNTEAFF	TGTGCCAGCAGCCAATTAAGGGACAGAAACACTGAAGCTTTCTTT
TRBV28	-	TRBJ1-2	-	CASSLGQISYGYTF	TGTGCCAGCAGTTTAGGTCAGATCTCCTATGGCTACACCTTC
TRBV5-1	TRBD1	TRBJ2-7	few	CASSLGDSPYEQYF	TGCGCCAGCAGCTTGGGGGACAGCCCATACGAGCAGTACTTC
TRBV7-2	TRBD1	TRBJ2-7	-	CASSLAGTGGSFYEQYF	TGTGCCAGCAGCTTGGCCGGGACAGGGGGAAGTTTCTACGAGCAGTACTTC
TRBV9	-	TRBJ2-2	-	CASSVATQNTGELFF	TGTGCCAGCAGCGTAGCGACTCAGAACACCGGGGAGCTGTTTTTT
TRBV5-1	-	TRBJ2-5	-	CASSDAQAGSETQYF	TGCGCCAGTAGCGATGCTCAGGCAGGGTCTGAGACCCAGTACTTC
TRBV4-3	TRBD2	TRBJ2-5	-	CASSQDRLERGTQETQYF	TGCGCCAGCAGCCAAGATCGACTCGAGCGGGGGACGCAAGAGACCCAGTACTTC
TRBV7-2	-	TRBJ2-2	once	CASSPMIGGAGELFF	TGTGCCAGCAGTCCTATGATAGGGGGGGCCGGGGAGCTGTTTTTT
TRBV4-1	TRBD1	TRBJ2-1	-	CASGSGTGSYNEQFF	TGCGCCAGCGGATCCGGGACAGGCTCCTACAATGAGCAGTTCTTC
TRBV7-8	TRBD2	TRBJ2-3	-	CASSLGRLATDTQYF	TGTGCCAGCAGCTTAGGTCGACTAGCGACAGATACGCAGTATTTT
TRBV11-2	TRBD1	TRBJ1-1	-	CASSFGTGDTEAFF	TGTGCCAGCAGCTTCGGGACAGGGGACACTGAAGCTTTCTTT
TRBV2	TRBD2	TRBJ2-5	-	CASSAGGIQETQYF	TGTGCCAGCAGTGCGGGGGGTATTCAAGAGACCCAGTACTTC
TRBV3-1/TRBV3-2	-	TRBJ2-1	-	CASSQASNHNEQFF	TGTGCCAGCAGCCAAGCCAGTAACCACAATGAGCAGTTCTTC
TRBV5-1	TRBD1	TRBJ2-4	-	CASSLDRGNIQYF	TGCGCCAGCAGCTTGGACAGGGGAAACATTCAGTACTTC
TRBV19	-	TRBJ2-3	-	CASSTQAGLTDTQYF	TGTGCCAGTAGTACCCAAGCGGGCCTCACAGATACGCAGTATTTT
TRBV18	TRBD1	TRBJ1-5	-	CASSRSGTGNNQPQHF	TGTGCCAGCTCACGTTCCGGGACAGGGAACAATCAGCCCCAGCATTTT
TRBV24-1	-	TRBJ1-1	-	CATRAGAGTEAFF	TGTGCCACCAGGGCAGGGGCTGGCACTGAAGCTTTCTTT